Below, 31 T cell receptor beta chains from the same sample are listed, as sequenced in a study of long-term antiretroviral therapy in people with HIV. Assay version v3.0 of immunoSEQ was used, and it was run at survey level. Sequencing was performed with immunoSEQ multiplex PCR; in TCRdb, only in-frame clones are kept and a portion is missing. Of 15,000 to 20,000 clones listed, roughly 91% are singletons. Material: unsorted PBMCs, obtained 0.3 years after starting antiretroviral therapy. All receptors derive from a man aged 60 to 69 with HIV.

This rearrangement joins TRBV18 to TRBJ1-4; 7 bases agree with TRBD1. This CDR3 spans 13 amino acids. Germline V gene sequence: CDR1 KGHSH, CDR2 LQKENI. The trim removed 9 bases at V and 5 bases at J, leaving 6 bases unmatched. The CDR3 DNA is TGTGCCAGTGCCGGGACAGAGAATGAAAAACTGTTTTTT. Translating it yields CASAGTENEKLFF.

The chain recombines TRBV7-3 with TRBJ2-1, with 10 bases that match TRBD1. Looked up from germline, CDR1 is SGHTA and CDR2 is FQGTGA. CDR3 size: 22 residues. After removal of 2 bases from V and 0 bases from J, the junction contained 19 bases not matched to a gene. The CDR3 loop reads CASSLGPAPRDRGYYSYNEQFF. CDR3 in DNA: TGTGCCAGCAGCTTAGGACCTGCCCCGAGGGACAGGGGTTACTACTCCTACAATGAGCAGTTCTTC.

The J gene is TRBJ2-1, the V gene TRBV6-1, with TRBD1 identical over 10 bases. The V segment lost 9 bases and the J segment 8 bases; nucleotides outside the gene matches: 10. The CDR3 loop spans 14 amino acids. The germline CDR1 and CDR2 sequences are MNHNS and SASEGT. CDR3 in amino acids: CASTDRGAGDEQFF. In DNA form, the CDR3 reads TGTGCCAGTACGGACAGGGGGGCCGGGGATGAGCAGTTCTTC.

The V gene is TRBV2, the J gene TRBJ2-1; possibly TRBD1 for D (7 bases). Trimming stripped 3 bases from V and 6 bases from J, with 12 bases between. The CDR3 has 14 amino acids. CDR1 is SNHLY, CDR2 FYNNEI, per germline. Here the CDR3 reads CASSDRGVFNEQFF. CDR3 in DNA: TGTGCCAGCAGTGACAGGGGGGTTTTCAATGAGCAGTTCTTC.

This clone was observed a single time. The J gene is TRBJ1-2, the V gene TRBV28; D perhaps matches TRBD1 (6 bases). Germline CDR1 and CDR2: MDHEN and SYDVKM. Trimming removed 6 bases from V and 4 bases from J, with 15 bases in between. The CDR3 loop spans 14 amino acids. The CDR3 loop reads CASRSHGGPYGYTF. The CDR3 DNA sequence: TGTGCCAGCAGATCCCACGGGGGGCCCTATGGCTACACCTTC.

Written as DNA, the CDR3 is TGTGCCAGCAGCTTAGCAGGCACAGATACGCAGTATTTT. Amino acids: CASSLAGTDTQYF. The chain uses TRBV11-2 and TRBJ2-3; D is unclear. The CDR3 is 13 amino acids. Deletions cut 1 base from V and 1 base from J, with 3 bases between. The germline V gene has CDR1 SGHAT and CDR2 FQNNGV.

The CDR3 bases are TGTGCCAGCAGCTTCCGGGACTACGAGCAGTACTTC. Protein product: CASSFRDYEQYF. The chain links TRBV11-2 to TRBJ2-7; tentatively, D is TRBD2 (5 bases). CDR3 length: 12 residues. Per the germline V gene, CDR1 is SGHAT and CDR2 is FQNNGV. Deletions cut 3 bases from V and 3 bases from J, with 6 bases between.

This clone was seen just once. This rearrangement joins TRBV28 to TRBJ2-1; tentative D call: TRBD2 (7 bases). The CDR3 loop spans 15 amino acids. The V gene's germline CDR1 is MDHEN and CDR2 SYDVKM. Trimming pared 3 bases from V and 2 bases from J, leaving 11 bases between. CDR3 sequence reads: CASSFMGGPYNEQFF. CDR3 in DNA: TGTGCCAGCAGTTTCATGGGGGGGCCCTACAATGAGCAGTTCTTC.

The chain combines TRBV29-1 with TRBJ2-7; the D gene is possibly TRBD2 (6 bases). Trimming left V 2 bases short and J 6 bases short, with 11 bases between. The germline V gene encodes CDR1 SQVTM and CDR2 ANQGSEA. The CDR3 extends over 12 amino acids. The CDR3 sequence: CSVEWGEGEQYF. The CDR3 nucleotides read TGCAGCGTTGAATGGGGGGAAGGCGAGCAGTACTTC.

The chain links TRBV27 to TRBJ1-2; maybe TRBD1 (6 bases). Germline V gene lookup returns CDR1 MNHEY and CDR2 SMNVEV (reference sequence). CDR3 length equals 14 residues. The ends were cut back, 5 bases at V and 2 bases at J, with 12 bases in the middle. The CDR3 is CASSTGTLNYGYTF. CDR3 bases: TGTGCCAGCAGTACCGGGACACTGAACTATGGCTACACCTTC.

The chain links TRBV6-6 to TRBJ1-4; D is undetermined. The CDR3 runs 14 residues. Germline V gives CDR1 MNHNY, CDR2 SVGAGI (reference sequence). With 6 bases removed from V and 5 bases from J, the gap between germline ends came to 13 bases. The CDR3 protein is CASSLDRVNEKLFF. CDR3 DNA sequence: TGTGCCAGCAGCCTGGACCGAGTAAATGAAAAACTGTTTTTT.

V gene TRBV6-5 combines with J gene TRBJ2-2; 9 positions match TRBD1. The CDR3 has 15 amino acids. CDR1 is MNHEY and CDR2 is SVGAGI in the germline V gene. V dropped 0 bases and J dropped 7; count of bases not matched to a gene: 3. The CDR3 DNA sequence: TGTGCCAGCAGTTACTCGGGACAGGGTGGCGGGGAGCTGTTTTTT. It specifies CASSYSGQGGGELFF.

The chain combines TRBV9 with TRBJ2-3, with TRBD2 as a possible D gene (6 bases). Germline V lookup: CDR1 SGDLS, CDR2 YYNGEE. V was clipped by 2 bases and J by 4 bases, with 11 bases between them. There are 14 residues in the CDR3. CDR3 region: CASSVGGRADTQYF. For the CDR3, the DNA is TGTGCCAGCAGCGTGGGGGGAAGGGCAGATACGCAGTATTTT.

This clone has only one observation. The chain carries TRBV18 and TRBJ1-1, with D possibly TRBD1 on 5 matching bases. Trimming pared 1 base from V and 11 bases from J, leaving 14 bases between. The CDR3 consists of 13 residues. The germline V gene encodes CDR1 KGHSH and CDR2 LQKENI. In DNA form, the CDR3 reads TGTGCCAGCTCACCACAGCCTTCGGGGGGGGCTTTCTTT. Amino acids: CASSPQPSGGAFF.

This chain's CDR3 is CASSLAAGGPDTQYF. The CDR3 DNA follows: TGTGCCAGCAGTTTGGCGGCAGGGGGCCCAGATACGCAGTATTTT. The rearrangement uses TRBV6-8 and TRBJ2-3, with 8 bases aligning to TRBD1. The CDR3 runs 15 residues. Germline V gene lookup returns CDR1 MNHGY and CDR2 SAAAGT. Trimming at V came to 4 bases and at J to 4 bases, leaving 7 bases not matched to a gene.

The genes are TRBV9 and TRBJ1-5; a weak D match, TRBD1 (6 bases). The CDR3 runs 15 residues. Trimming left V 0 bases short and J 3 bases short, with 10 bases between. Per germline, CDR1 SGDLS and CDR2 YYNGEE. The CDR3 nucleotides read TGTGCCAGCAGCGTAGGGGGGGCAATCAATCAGCCCCAGCATTTT. It is translated as CASSVGGAINQPQHF.

The chain uses TRBV10-3 and TRBJ1-4; no firm D call. The CDR3 runs 14 residues. The germline V gene has CDR1 ENHRY and CDR2 SYGVKD. The ends were cut back, 3 bases at V and 12 bases at J, with 17 bases in the middle. The chain's CDR3 is CAISEARGSEELFF. Written as DNA, the CDR3 is TGTGCCATCAGTGAAGCCCGGGGATCCGAGGAACTGTTTTTT.

This chain connects TRBV27 to TRBJ2-7; no clear D. From germline, CDR1 is MNHEY and CDR2 SMNVEV (reference sequence). V was cut by 7 bases and J by 6 bases, with 13 bases left in between. The CDR3 totals 12 residues. The CDR3: CASTSLGREQYF. For the CDR3, the DNA is TGTGCCAGCACCTCTCTAGGGCGCGAGCAGTACTTC.

This chain connects TRBV19 to TRBJ2-1; D call uncertain. CDR3 length equals 14 residues. Germline V gene lookup returns CDR1 LNHDA and CDR2 SQIVND (reference sequence). V lost 8 bases and J 4 bases, leaving 15 bases between the germline ends. In DNA, the CDR3 is TGTGCCAGTGGGCTAGGGCAGATTTACAATGAGCAGTTCTTC. It is translated as CASGLGQIYNEQFF.

The J gene is TRBJ2-5, the V gene TRBV6-6; D call uncertain. The CDR3 sequence is 13 residues long. V lost 2 bases to trimming and J lost 5 bases, with 9 bases between them. In germline, CDR1 is MNHNY, CDR2 SVGAGI (reference sequence). CDR3 sequence (DNA): TGTGCCAGCAGTTACGGGCCTCAGGAGACCCAGTACTTC. Protein: CASSYGPQETQYF.

CDR3 DNA: TGTGCCAGCAGCTTGTTAAATCAGCCCCAGCATTTT. Translation gives CASSLLNQPQHF. The chain recombines TRBV5-5 with TRBJ1-5; D is unclear. Germline CDR1 SGHKS, CDR2 YYEKEE (reference sequence). V lost 1 base and J 4 bases, leaving 3 bases between the germline ends. This CDR3 has 12 amino acids.

The V and J genes are TRBV4-1 and TRBJ2-7; the D gene could be TRBD1 or TRBD2 (5 bases each). This CDR3 has 14 residues. The V end lost 3 bases, the J end lost 3 bases, and 12 bases lay between the germline ends. The V gene's germline CDR1 is MGHRA and CDR2 YSYEKL. The CDR3 reads CASSQDGTYYEQYF. The CDR3 DNA is TGCGCCAGCAGCCAGGATGGGACCTACTACGAGCAGTACTTC.

In nucleotides, the CDR3 is TGTGCCAGCAGTTTATCCACCCCCGGGACTAGCGGCTCCTACGAGCAGTACTTC. This codes for CASSLSTPGTSGSYEQYF. The V gene is TRBV27, the J gene TRBJ2-7; 11 positions match TRBD2. CDR3 length equals 18 residues. Germline-derived CDR1 and CDR2 are MNHEY and SMNVEV (reference sequence). The junction had 7 bases not matched to a gene; V was cut back by 0 bases and J by 0 bases.

This chain connects TRBV11-3 to TRBJ2-3; D remains ambiguous. Germline CDR1 and CDR2: SGHNT and YENEEA. Trimming took off 4 bases at V and 3 bases at J, with 11 bases between the two ends. The length of the CDR3 is 14 residues. The CDR3 coding sequence is TGTGCCAGCAGCTCCGGACCATCAACAGATACGCAGTATTTT. It specifies CASSSGPSTDTQYF.

The genes are TRBV19 and TRBJ1-2; 12 nucleotides line up with TRBD1. This CDR3 has 19 amino acids. Germline V lookup: CDR1 LNHDA, CDR2 SQIVND (reference sequence). V lost 3 bases, J lost 4 bases, and 15 bases stayed unmatched. The CDR3 spells CASSMRDRDRGQPFYGYTF. CDR3 nucleotide sequence: TGTGCCAGTAGTATGCGGGACCGGGACAGGGGGCAACCCTTCTATGGCTACACCTTC.

The chain carries TRBV7-9 and TRBJ1-4; no clear D gene. Trimming took off 1 base at V and 8 bases at J, with 11 bases between the two ends. CDR3 length: 14 residues. Germline CDR1 SEHNR, CDR2 FQNEAQ (reference sequence). DNA for the CDR3: TGTGCCAGCAGCTTAGGGATGTACACAGAAAAACTGTTTTTT. Encoded protein: CASSLGMYTEKLFF.

The chain is built from TRBV28 and TRBJ1-6; no clear D. V dropped 2 bases and J dropped 10 bases, with 12 bases sitting between them. CDR1 MDHEN and CDR2 SYDVKM come from the germline V gene. CDR3 length: 14 amino acids. CDR3 protein: CASSLRGFGSPLHF. In nucleotides, the CDR3 is TGTGCCAGCAGTTTACGGGGTTTCGGCTCACCCCTCCACTTT. Together with reference TRBV28 and TRBJ1-6, the CDR3 gives the full variable domain: DVKVTQSSRYLVKRTGEKVFLECVQDMDHENMFWYRQDPGLGLRLIYFSYDVKMKEKGDIPEGYSVSREKKERFSLILESASTNQTSMYLCASSLRGFGSPLHFGNGTRLTVT.

The chain recombines TRBV29-1 with TRBJ2-5, with TRBD1 as a possible D gene (7 bases). V dropped 6 bases and J dropped 4 bases, with 21 bases sitting between them. Germline V lookup: CDR1 SQVTM, CDR2 ANQGSEA. The CDR3 spans 15 residues. The CDR3 DNA follows: TGCAGCGTCATCCGGACAGGAGGGGGTGTAGAGACCCAGTACTTC. This translates into CSVIRTGGGVETQYF.

CDR3 sequence reads: CASSLALAGLGETQYF. In DNA, the CDR3 is TGTGCCAGCAGCTTAGCGCTAGCGGGGCTGGGGGAGACCCAGTACTTC. J is TRBJ2-5 and V is TRBV7-2; 9 bases agree with TRBD2. The CDR3 runs to 16 residues. The V and J ends lost 0 bases and 5 bases, in that order; junction bases with no gene match: 7. Germline CDR1 SGHTA, CDR2 FQGNSA.

The chain recombines TRBV9 with TRBJ2-1; TRBD1 or TRBD2 may be the D gene (5 bases each). Germline CDR1 is SGDLS and CDR2 is YYNGEE. The CDR3 extends over 16 amino acids. V lost 0 bases and J lost 3, with 13 bases in between. The CDR3 nucleotides read TGTGCCAGCAGCGTAGTAGGTAGAGGGGACTACAATGAGCAGTTCTTC. Amino acid sequence: CASSVVGRGDYNEQFF.

The rearrangement joins TRBV5-1 to TRBJ2-3; no clear D. Looked up from germline, CDR1 is SGHRS and CDR2 is YFSETQ. Trimming pared 2 bases from V and 11 bases from J, leaving 30 bases between. The CDR3 is made up of 18 amino acids. The chain's CDR3 is CASSFPRKGVEYHLKQYF. The CDR3 DNA is TGCGCCAGCAGCTTCCCTCGCAAAGGAGTGGAGTACCATCTCAAGCAGTATTTT. Full variable domain (missing parts from reference TRBV5-1 and TRBJ2-3): KAGVTQTPRYLIKTRGQQVTLSCSPISGHRSVSWYQQTPGQGLQFLFEYFSETQRNKGNFPGRFSGRQFSNSRSEMNVSTLELGDSALYLCASSFPRKGVEYHLKQYFGPGTRLTVL.